One and the same sample provided the 28 T cell receptor beta chains below, sequenced in a study of T cell responses to AZD1222 COVID-19 vaccine. This table comes from immunoSEQ multiplex PCR, and its TCRdb copy is limited to in-frame clones, with some not included. The table includes roughly 150,000 clones, around 85% detected once. The sequencing used peripheral blood, collected after recovery from COVID-19. Source of these receptors: an adult who had recovered from COVID-19.

The V call is TRBV5-8, the J call TRBJ2-7; D tentatively fits TRBD1 or TRBD2 (6 bases each). CDR3 size: 15 residues. With 5 bases removed from V and 1 base from J, the gap between germline ends came to 16 bases. Germline V gene lookup returns CDR1 SGHTS and CDR2 YDEGEE. As DNA, the CDR3 is TGTGCCAGCAGTGTTCCTCAGGGGACTTCCTACGAGCAGTACTTC. This codes for CASSVPQGTSYEQYF.

The chain links TRBV29-1 to TRBJ1-1; no reliable D call. Germline assignment: CDR1 SQVTM and CDR2 ANQGSEA. The CDR3 runs to 13 residues. Deletions cut 8 bases from V and 1 base from J, with 14 bases between. The CDR3: CSINPQENTEAFF. The CDR3 DNA is TGCAGCATCAATCCTCAGGAGAACACTGAAGCTTTCTTT.

The rearrangement joins TRBV2 to TRBJ1-6; 9 bases are a match to TRBD1. J gave up 0 bases and V 5 bases, and 8 bases lay outside the gene matches. This CDR3 has 18 residues. Germline-derived CDR1 and CDR2 are SNHLY and FYNNEI. Written as DNA, the CDR3 is TGTGCCAGCAGTACCCCCGGGACAGGGAACTCCTATAATTCACCCCTCCACTTT. Encoded protein: CASSTPGTGNSYNSPLHF.

The chain recombines TRBV10-2 with TRBJ1-3; D is possibly TRBD1 (5 bases). The CDR3 has 16 residues. V shed 0 bases and J shed 2 bases, with 11 bases lying between them. In germline, CDR1 is WSHSY, CDR2 SAAADI. Here the CDR3 reads CASSESFPGPGNTIYF. The CDR3 region has the DNA TGCGCCAGCAGTGAGTCTTTTCCGGGGCCTGGAAACACCATATATTTT.

The rearrangement links TRBV5-1 to TRBJ1-1, with D perhaps TRBD1 (5 bases). CDR3 size: 13 residues. Germline CDR1 SGHRS, CDR2 YFSETQ. V was shortened by 4 bases and J by 7 bases, with 14 bases between the two germline ends. The CDR3: CASSQDIRNEAFF. The CDR3 DNA sequence: TGCGCCAGCAGCCAGGACATTCGGAATGAAGCTTTCTTT.

This clone was observed once. The rearrangement joins TRBV6-5 to TRBJ2-3; D tentatively fits TRBD1 or TRBD2 (5 bases each). CDR3 length: 14 amino acids. V was clipped by 6 bases and J by 1 base, with 11 bases between them. CDR1 is MNHEY, CDR2 SVGAGI, per germline. CDR3 protein: CASRGVEGTDTQYF. The CDR3, as DNA: TGTGCCAGCAGGGGGGTAGAGGGCACAGATACGCAGTATTTT.

This clone was detected once. V is TRBV25-1 and J is TRBJ2-2; perhaps TRBD2 as D (5 bases). CDR3 length: 15 amino acids. Trimming removed 4 bases at V and 1 base at J, with 10 bases between. Germline assignment: CDR1 MGHDK and CDR2 SYGVNS. The CDR3 spells CASSGWTVNTGELFF. CDR3 bases: TGTGCCAGCAGTGGCTGGACTGTGAACACCGGGGAGCTGTTTTTT.

This clone has a single count. The chain is built from TRBV3-1 (or the pseudogene TRBV3-2) and TRBJ1-5; TRBD1 might be the D (5 bases). This CDR3 has 15 residues. Germline V gene lookup returns CDR1 LGHDT and CDR2 YNNKEL (reference sequence). Trimming removed 8 bases from V and 5 bases from J, with 19 bases in between. In DNA form, the CDR3 reads TGTGCCAGCGGCGACGGGGGGAGACGAGATCAGCCCCAGCATTTT. Protein product: CASGDGGRRDQPQHF.

The rearrangement joins TRBV7-3 to TRBJ1-6; the D is unclear. The CDR3 extends over 15 amino acids. The ends were cut back, 1 base at V and 9 bases at J, with 13 bases in the middle. Germline V lookup: CDR1 SGHTA, CDR2 FQGTGA. Written as DNA, the CDR3 is TGTGCCAGCAGCTTAAGTGCCACGGAGGGTTCACCCCTCCACTTT. It encodes CASSLSATEGSPLHF.

This clone has more than one count but fewer than ten. V and J are TRBV10-1 and TRBJ2-3; no reliable D call. Germline CDR1 and CDR2: WNHNN and SYGVQD (reference sequence). Trimming shortened V by 7 bases and J by 2 bases, and 1 base separated the two germline ends. This CDR3 has 10 amino acids. The CDR3 reads CASNTDTQYF. The CDR3 DNA reads TGCGCCAGCAACACAGATACGCAGTATTTT.

The genes are TRBV4-3 and TRBJ1-1, with TRBD1 identical over 7 bases. This CDR3 is 14 amino acids long. CDR1 and CDR2 (germline): LGHNA, YSLEER. V trimming: 2 bases; J trimming: 2 bases; junction bases outside the gene matches: 2. In nucleotides, the CDR3 is TGCGCCAGCAGCCAATACAGGGGTAACACTGAAGCTTTCTTT. Amino acid sequence: CASSQYRGNTEAFF.

A few counts support this clone. The rearrangement joins TRBV4-2 to TRBJ2-3, with D possibly being TRBD1 (5 bases). The CDR3 runs to 15 residues. Between the trimmed V and J ends, which lost 1 base and 3 bases, there was a span of 11 bases. Germline V CDR1 and CDR2: LGHNA, YNFKEQ. The CDR3 reads CASSQGKGATDTQYF. In DNA form, the CDR3 reads TGTGCCAGCAGCCAAGGGAAAGGGGCGACAGATACGCAGTATTTT.

The genes are TRBV5-6 and TRBJ2-7, with 7 bases matching TRBD1. V lost 2 bases to trimming and J lost 1 base; unmatched junction nucleotides: 3. The CDR3 is made up of 14 amino acids. The germline V gene encodes CDR1 SGHDT and CDR2 YYEEEE. In nucleotides, the CDR3 is TGTGCCAGCAGCTTCGACAGGGTTTCCTACGAGCAGTACTTC. Its translation: CASSFDRVSYEQYF.

CDR3 nucleotides: TGTGCCAGCAGCGTAGCGGGACTAGCGGGAGGCCCCTACGAGCAGTACTTC. Amino acids: CASSVAGLAGGPYEQYF. The rearrangement joins TRBV9 to TRBJ2-7; 15 nucleotides line up with TRBD2. The CDR3 contains 17 residues. Per germline, CDR1 SGDLS and CDR2 YYNGEE. J lost 2 bases, V lost 0 bases, and 3 bases had no gene match.

The chain carries TRBV28 and TRBJ1-2; 10 positions agree with TRBD1. The CDR3 length is 14 residues. The trim removed 6 bases at V and 4 bases at J, leaving 5 bases unmatched. Germline V CDR1 and CDR2: MDHEN, SYDVKM. The CDR3: CASRGTGVVYGYTF. Written as DNA, the CDR3 is TGTGCCAGCAGAGGGACAGGGGTTGTCTATGGCTACACCTTC.

This chain connects TRBV5-1 to TRBJ2-2, with 8 bases fitting TRBD1. The CDR3 totals 16 residues. Germline values: CDR1 SGHRS, CDR2 YFSETQ. V gave up 4 bases and J gave up 8 bases; unmatched junction bases: 13. The CDR3 DNA reads as TGCGCCAGCAGCCCCTCCGGGACAGGCTTCCCGGGGGAGCTGTTTTTT. Amino acids: CASSPSGTGFPGELFF. The whole variable domain, remainder taken from reference TRBV5-1 and TRBJ2-2, is KAGVTQTPRYLIKTRGQQVTLSCSPISGHRSVSWYQQTPGQGLQFLFEYFSETQRNKGNFPGRFSGRQFSNSRSEMNVSTLELGDSALYLCASSPSGTGFPGELFFGEGSRLTVL.

The chain couples TRBV4-2 to TRBJ1-2, with 7 bases identical to TRBD1. Germline values: CDR1 LGHNA, CDR2 YNFKEQ. The CDR3 totals 15 residues. The trim removed 3 bases at V and 0 bases at J, leaving 4 bases unmatched. CDR3 nucleotides: TGTGCCAGCAGCCAGACAGGGCCAGCTAACTATGGCTACACCTTC. Protein: CASSQTGPANYGYTF.

This chain uses TRBV7-9 with TRBJ2-7; 14 bases agree with TRBD2. CDR1 and CDR2 (germline): SEHNR, FQNEAQ (reference sequence). The CDR3 spans 17 residues. J gave up 6 bases and V 4 bases, and 11 bases lay outside the gene matches. CDR3 nucleotides: TGTGCCAGCAGCTCGCCCGGGACTAGCGGGAGTAGAGGCGAGCAGTACTTC. It specifies CASSSPGTSGSRGEQYF.

This chain joins TRBV5-5 and TRBJ1-2, with a tentative D call TRBD1 (6 bases). The germline CDR1 and CDR2 sequences are SGHKS and YYEKEE (reference sequence). With 3 bases removed from V and 4 bases from J, the gap between germline ends came to 10 bases. The CDR3 covers 13 residues. In DNA, the CDR3 is TGTGCCAGCAGCTCCAGGGGTGGCTATGGCTACACCTTC. Amino acids: CASSSRGGYGYTF.

This clone was seen a single time. The V gene is TRBV6-2 or TRBV6-3, the J gene TRBJ2-1, with D possibly being TRBD1 or TRBD2 (5 bases each). V dropped 4 bases and J dropped 8 bases, with 18 bases sitting between them. CDR1 and CDR2 (germline): MNHEY, SVGEGT. The CDR3 contains 15 residues. CDR3 DNA: TGTGCCAGCAGTTTGGCCGGGACCCCCGTTGATGAGCAGTTCTTC. This encodes CASSLAGTPVDEQFF.

The chain uses TRBV5-5 and TRBJ1-4; D might be TRBD1 (5 bases). CDR1 and CDR2 from the germline V gene are SGHKS and YYEKEE (reference sequence). The V gene lost 5 bases and the J gene lost 6 bases, with 17 bases spanning the gap. The CDR3 spans 15 residues. CDR3: CASSLTGREYEKLFF. CDR3 nucleotides: TGTGCCAGCAGTCTGACGGGACGGGAGTATGAAAAACTGTTTTTT.

This clone occurred a few times. The rearrangement uses TRBV6-2 or TRBV6-3 and TRBJ1-2; D gene uncertain. Germline loops: CDR1 MNHEY, CDR2 SVGEGT. The CDR3 is made up of 15 amino acids. Trimming removed 3 bases from V and 4 bases from J, with 15 bases in between. This chain's CDR3 is CASSYTGLRRYGYTF. In nucleotides, the CDR3 is TGTGCCAGCAGTTATACGGGGTTGCGGCGCTATGGCTACACCTTC.

This chain uses TRBV13 with TRBJ2-7; 8 bases map to TRBD2. The ends lost 0 bases at V and 2 bases at J; junction bases unmatched: 6. CDR1 is PRHDT, CDR2 FYEKMQ, per germline (reference sequence). CDR3 length: 16 amino acids. The CDR3 DNA sequence: TGTGCCAGCAGCTTAGGCCAGGGCGGGGGGCCCTACGAGCAGTACTTC. It translates to CASSLGQGGGPYEQYF.

In this sample, this clone turned up once. The chain uses TRBV27 and TRBJ2-7; the D gene is possibly TRBD2 (7 bases). This CDR3 has 14 amino acids. Looked up from germline, CDR1 is MNHEY and CDR2 is SMNVEV (reference sequence). Trimming took 2 bases from V and 2 from J, leaving 10 bases between them. The CDR3 nucleotides are TGTGCCAGCAGTTTAGGGGGGGCCCCCTACGAGCAGTACTTC. Residues: CASSLGGAPYEQYF.

This clone was observed a few times. Written as DNA, the CDR3 is TGTGCCAGCAGTGAAGGGGGGCTAGATACTGAAGCTTTCTTT. Protein: CASSEGGLDTEAFF. The chain links TRBV25-1 to TRBJ1-1; possible D gene TRBD1, 6 bases. Germline-derived CDR1 and CDR2 are MGHDK and SYGVNS. V shed 2 bases and J shed 5 bases, with 12 bases lying between them. The CDR3 extends over 14 amino acids.

The V and J genes are TRBV5-1 and TRBJ2-2; D unclear. Germline CDR1 reads SGHRS; CDR2 reads YFSETQ. The CDR3 consists of 18 residues. V was trimmed by 7 bases and J by 8 bases, leaving 30 bases between them. CDR3 residues: CASGPAPTGPRSEGELFF. The DNA of the CDR3 is TGCGCCAGCGGTCCGGCCCCGACCGGGCCCAGGTCTGAGGGGGAGCTGTTTTTT.

With respect to this clone: The junction and the germline gene differ at one end; a read error may be behind it. This sequence joins TRBV7-3 and TRBJ2-7; 9 bases fit TRBD1. Germline V gene data show CDR1 as SGHTA and CDR2 as FQGTGA. This CDR3 has 15 residues. This CDR3 reads CASSLTLQGASEQYF. CDR3 bases: TGTGCCAGCAGCCTAACCCTACAGGGGGCCAGCGAGCAGTACTTC.

The chain employs TRBV5-4 and TRBJ2-3, with 9 bases aligning to TRBD2. V shed 3 bases, J shed 3 bases, and the junction held 14 bases outside the gene matches. The CDR3 has 18 amino acids. Germline assignment: CDR1 SGHNT and CDR2 YYREEE (reference sequence). The CDR3 DNA is TGTGCCAGCAGCTCGGGAGCGGGGGGCCCCCGGGGTACAGATACGCAGTATTTT. Protein product: CASSSGAGGPRGTDTQYF. Drawing the rest from reference TRBV5-4 and TRBJ2-3, the complete variable domain is ETGVTQSPTHLIKTRGQQVTLRCSSQSGHNTVSWYQQALGQGPQFIFQYYREEENGRGNFPPRFSGLQFPNYSSELNVNALELDDSALYLCASSSGAGGPRGTDTQYFGPGTRLTVL.